This entry features one TCR beta chain sequence. Its matching antigen is unknown. From 10 ml of fresh peripheral blood, PBMCs were isolated. This sample is drawn from a study of T cells in Graves' hyperthyroidism and ophthalmopathy. Amplification of TCR beta CDR3 regions was performed using RNA transcripts as template. During a first-round RT-PCR of the TCR CDR3, the HTBI primer set was used. TCRdb redid the calling of the multiplex PCR reads with MiXCR, one entry per CDR3 protein. Of roughly 250,000 distinct CDR3 sequences listed, roughly 20% were seen once; the top ten hold around two thirds. CDR1 and CDR2 (germline): SGHTA, FQGNSA. The ends were cut back, 3 bases at V and 0 bases at J, with 16 bases in the middle. CDR3 length: 17 residues. Findings of the study overall: Researchers found most expanded thyroid clonotypes above 0.001 in blood as well. A 13 V-J signature model discriminated ophthalmopathy versus stable hyperthyroidism.

The chain employs TRBV7-2 and TRBJ2-3; D is unclear. The receptor was derived from a man aged 30-40 years with Graves' ophthalmopathy. The sequenced sample was blood. The DNA of the CDR3 is TGTGCCAGCAGCTTGGATGGTCCGTCTGCTAGCACAGATACGCAGTATTTT. This codes for CASSLDGPSASTDTQYF.